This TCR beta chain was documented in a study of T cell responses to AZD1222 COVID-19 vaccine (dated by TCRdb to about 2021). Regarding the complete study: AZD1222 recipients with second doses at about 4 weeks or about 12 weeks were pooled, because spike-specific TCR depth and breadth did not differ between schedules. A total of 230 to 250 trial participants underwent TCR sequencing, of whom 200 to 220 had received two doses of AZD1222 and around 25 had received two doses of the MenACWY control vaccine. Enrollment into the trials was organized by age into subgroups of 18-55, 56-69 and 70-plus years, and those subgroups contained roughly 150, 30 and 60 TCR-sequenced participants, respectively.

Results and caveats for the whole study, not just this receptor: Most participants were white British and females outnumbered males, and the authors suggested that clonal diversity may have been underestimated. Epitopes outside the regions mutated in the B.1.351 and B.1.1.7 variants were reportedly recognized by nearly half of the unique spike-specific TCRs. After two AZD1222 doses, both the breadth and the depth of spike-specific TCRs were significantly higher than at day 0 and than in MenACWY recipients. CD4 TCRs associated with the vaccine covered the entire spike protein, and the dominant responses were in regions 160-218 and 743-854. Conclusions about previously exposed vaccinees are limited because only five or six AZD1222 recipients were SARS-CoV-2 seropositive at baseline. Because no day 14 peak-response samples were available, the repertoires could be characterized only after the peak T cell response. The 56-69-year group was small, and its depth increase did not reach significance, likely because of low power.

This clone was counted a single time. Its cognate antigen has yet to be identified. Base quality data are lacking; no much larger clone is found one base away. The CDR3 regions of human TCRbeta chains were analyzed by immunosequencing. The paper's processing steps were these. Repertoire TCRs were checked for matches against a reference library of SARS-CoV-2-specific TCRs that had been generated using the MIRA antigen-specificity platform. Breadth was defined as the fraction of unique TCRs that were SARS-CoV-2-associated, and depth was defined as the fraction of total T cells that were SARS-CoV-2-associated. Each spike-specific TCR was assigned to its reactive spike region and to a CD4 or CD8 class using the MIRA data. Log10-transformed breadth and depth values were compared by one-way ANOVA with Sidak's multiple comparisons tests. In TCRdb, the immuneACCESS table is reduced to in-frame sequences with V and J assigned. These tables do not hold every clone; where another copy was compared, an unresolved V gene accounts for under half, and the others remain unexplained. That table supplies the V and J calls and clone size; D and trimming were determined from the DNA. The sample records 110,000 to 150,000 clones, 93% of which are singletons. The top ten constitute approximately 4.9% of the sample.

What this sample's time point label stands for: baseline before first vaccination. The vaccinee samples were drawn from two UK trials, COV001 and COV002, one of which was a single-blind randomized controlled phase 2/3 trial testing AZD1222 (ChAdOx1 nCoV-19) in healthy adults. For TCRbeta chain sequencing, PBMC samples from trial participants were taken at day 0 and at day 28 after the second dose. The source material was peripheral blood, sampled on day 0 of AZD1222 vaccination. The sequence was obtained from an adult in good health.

The bases are TGCGCCAGCAAAGGACTAGCGGGAGACTACGAGCAGTACTTC. It translates as CASKGLAGDYEQYF. The rearranged segments are TRBV5-1 and TRBJ2-7, with TRBD2 matching 13 junction bases. Trimming removed 6 bases from V and 3 bases from J; the gene matches leave 3 bases unexplained. Counted from cysteine to phenylalanine, this CDR3 has 14 amino acids. Only the CDR3 DNA is retained, 42 bases long and in frame from the first base. The germline V gene encodes CDR1 SGHRS and CDR2 YFSETQ.